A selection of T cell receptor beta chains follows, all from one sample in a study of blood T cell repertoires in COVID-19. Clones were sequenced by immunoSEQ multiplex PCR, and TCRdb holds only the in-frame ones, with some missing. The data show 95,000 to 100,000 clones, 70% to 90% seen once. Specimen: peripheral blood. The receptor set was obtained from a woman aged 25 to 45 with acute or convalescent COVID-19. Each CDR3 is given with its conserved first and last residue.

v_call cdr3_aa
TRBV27 CASSLSPGAHFYGYTF
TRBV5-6 CASSLVRGTGQYGYTF
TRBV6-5 CASIGRPGGYTF
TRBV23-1 CASRTGQNTEAFF
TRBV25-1 CASSLMRTGTYNEQFF
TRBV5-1 CASSLARGFRSGANVLTF
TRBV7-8 CASSLGASTDTQYF
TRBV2 CAARGDTEAFF
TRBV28 CASSPLNQPQHF
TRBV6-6 CASSSDRETEAFF
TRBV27 CASQGLSYEQYF
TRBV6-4 CASRRDFSSTDTQYF
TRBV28 CASSSPLGTVNQPQHF
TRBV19 CASSMMVGRGNTEAFF
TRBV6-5 CASIGQGSYEQYF
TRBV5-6 CASSLYQGDGYTF
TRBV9 CASGQGGDGNTIYF
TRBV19 CASSSNRGEGNQPQHF
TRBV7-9 CASSFDRANEKLFF
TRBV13 CASSQQVSEYGYTF
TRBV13 CASRPGGADGYTF
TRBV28 CASSFKLGPSYEQYF
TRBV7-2 CASSLSQGGSGNTIYF
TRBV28 CASSSTGVPDTQYF
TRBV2 CASRGQGAGGTEAFF
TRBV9 CASSTYNEQFF
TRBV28 CASSRVAENTEAFF
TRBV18 CASSRLTGEAFF
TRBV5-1 CASSLTPPTGDSGNTIYF
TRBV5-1 CASSLAAGGPYEQYF
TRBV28 CASSPLRLTSGNQPQHF
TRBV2 CASRERDVSYEQYF
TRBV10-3 CAISESRPGQKTFF
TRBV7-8 CASSSPGQGAEAFF
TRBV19 CASNFRGARTEAFF
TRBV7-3 CASSLSLAGGSNEQFF
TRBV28 CASSPPGTGADTF
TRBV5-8 CASSLVGLVVEQYF
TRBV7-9 CASSPVGQGVAYEQYF
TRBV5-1 CASSGGTGIDGYTF
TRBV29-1 CSVEAVVGLKSSYEQYF